A selection of T cell receptor beta chains follows, all from one sample in a study of CD8 T cells in Susac syndrome. Using its own MiXCR run on the immunoSEQ multiplex PCR reads, TCRdb lists one record per CDR3 protein. The sample comprises fewer than 90,000 distinct CDR3 sequences, 94% of which are singletons, and roughly 1% rests with the top ten. Input material: CD8+ T cells from PBMCs. All receptors come from a human donor with Susac syndrome. Both conserved end residues are part of each CDR3. D genes are given only for firm matches. For some rows the clone size is stated as once, few or many, or as a class when expanded; others skip it.

v_call: TRBV4-1
d_call: NA
clone_size: once
j_call: TRBJ2-2
cdr3_nt: TGCGCCAGCAGGCCCGGCCTAGGAGGACAAGGGGTGGCCGGGGAGCTGTTTTTT
cdr3_aa: CASRPGLGGQGVAGELFF

v_call: TRBV9
d_call: TRBD1
clone_size: NA
j_call: TRBJ2-7
cdr3_nt: TGTGCCAGCAGCCTTTCGGACAGGGGGCTCTCCTACGAGCAGTACTTC
cdr3_aa: CASSLSDRGLSYEQYF

v_call: TRBV7-8
d_call: TRBD1
clone_size: NA
j_call: TRBJ1-2
cdr3_nt: TGTGCCAGCAGCCCCTCAACCTCTGATCAGGGGGGCTATGGCTACACCTTC
cdr3_aa: CASSPSTSDQGGYGYTF

v_call: TRBV12-3/TRBV12-4
d_call: NA
clone_size: NA
j_call: TRBJ2-1
cdr3_nt: TGTGCCAGCAGCACAATACCCCTCACAGGGTCAAATGAGCAGTTCTTC
cdr3_aa: CASSTIPLTGSNEQFF

v_call: TRBV18
d_call: NA
clone_size: NA
j_call: TRBJ2-5
cdr3_nt: TGTGCCAGCTCACCTACAGGATCGGGGGCCTTGGTAGAGACCCAGTACTTC
cdr3_aa: CASSPTGSGALVETQYF

v_call: TRBV30
d_call: NA
clone_size: NA
j_call: TRBJ1-1
cdr3_nt: TGTGCCGGGAACCGGGGAGCCACTGAAGCTTTCTTT
cdr3_aa: CAGNRGATEAFF

v_call: TRBV12-5
d_call: TRBD1
clone_size: NA
j_call: TRBJ1-3
cdr3_nt: TGTGCTAGTGCCCTCGAGGGACAGGGAAACACCATATATTTT
cdr3_aa: CASALEGQGNTIYF

v_call: TRBV12-3/TRBV12-4
d_call: TRBD1
clone_size: few
j_call: TRBJ2-7
cdr3_nt: TGTGCCAGCAGTCCGTCGGGACAGACCTACGAGCAGTACTTC
cdr3_aa: CASSPSGQTYEQYF

v_call: TRBV20-1
d_call: NA
clone_size: NA
j_call: TRBJ2-7
cdr3_nt: TGCAGTGCTAGAGACGGAGCGGGCTTCTCCTACGAGCAGTACTTC
cdr3_aa: CSARDGAGFSYEQYF

v_call: TRBV5-6
d_call: NA
clone_size: NA
j_call: TRBJ2-2
cdr3_nt: TGTGCCAGCAGCTTGGCCGTCGAGGGTTACACCGGGGAGCTGTTTTTT
cdr3_aa: CASSLAVEGYTGELFF

v_call: TRBV5-6
d_call: TRBD1
clone_size: NA
j_call: TRBJ2-5
cdr3_nt: TGTGCCAGCAGCTTCCCGGGACAGCGACTAGAGACCCAGTACTTC
cdr3_aa: CASSFPGQRLETQYF

v_call: TRBV18
d_call: NA
clone_size: NA
j_call: TRBJ1-2
cdr3_nt: TGTGCCAGCTCCGACACATCTAACTATGGCTACACCTTC
cdr3_aa: CASSDTSNYGYTF